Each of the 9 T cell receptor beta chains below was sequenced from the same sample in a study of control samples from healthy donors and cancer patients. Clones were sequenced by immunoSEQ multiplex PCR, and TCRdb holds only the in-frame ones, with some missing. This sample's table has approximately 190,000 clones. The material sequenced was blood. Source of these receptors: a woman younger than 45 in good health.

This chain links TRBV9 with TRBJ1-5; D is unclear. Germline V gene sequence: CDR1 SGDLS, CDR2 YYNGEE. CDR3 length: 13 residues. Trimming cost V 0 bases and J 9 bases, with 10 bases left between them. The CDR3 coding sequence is TGTGCCAGCAGCGTAGCTTCTACCGGGCCCCAGCATTTT. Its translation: CASSVASTGPQHF.

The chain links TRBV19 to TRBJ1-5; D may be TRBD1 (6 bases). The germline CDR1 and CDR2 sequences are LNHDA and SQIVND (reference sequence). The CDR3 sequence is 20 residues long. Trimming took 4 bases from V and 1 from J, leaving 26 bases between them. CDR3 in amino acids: CASSNKRGFSPKISNQPQHF. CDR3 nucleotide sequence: TGTGCCAGTAGTAACAAGAGGGGGTTTAGCCCAAAAATAAGCAATCAGCCCCAGCATTTT.

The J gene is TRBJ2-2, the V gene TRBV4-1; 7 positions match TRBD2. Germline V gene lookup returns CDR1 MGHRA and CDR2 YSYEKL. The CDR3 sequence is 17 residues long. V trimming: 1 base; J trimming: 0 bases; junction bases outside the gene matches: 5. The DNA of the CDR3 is TGCGCCAGCAGCCAAGTCGGCGGGGGAGCGAACACCGGGGAGCTGTTTTTT. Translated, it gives CASSQVGGGANTGELFF.

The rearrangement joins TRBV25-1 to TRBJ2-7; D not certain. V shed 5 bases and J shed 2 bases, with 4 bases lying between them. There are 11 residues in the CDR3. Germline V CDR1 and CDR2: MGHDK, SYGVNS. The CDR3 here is CASSRTYEQYF. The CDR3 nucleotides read TGTGCCAGCAGTAGGACCTACGAGCAGTACTTC.

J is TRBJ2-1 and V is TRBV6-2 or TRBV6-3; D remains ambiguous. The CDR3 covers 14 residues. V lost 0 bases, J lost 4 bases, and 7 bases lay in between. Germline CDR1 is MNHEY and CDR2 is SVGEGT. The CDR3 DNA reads TGTGCCAGCAGTTACTCCCCCGGTTACAATGAGCAGTTCTTC. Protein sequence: CASSYSPGYNEQFF.

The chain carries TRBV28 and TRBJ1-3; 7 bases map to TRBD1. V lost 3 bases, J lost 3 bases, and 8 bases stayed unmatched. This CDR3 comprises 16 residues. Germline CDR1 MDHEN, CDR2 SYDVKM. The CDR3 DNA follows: TGTGCCAGCAGTTTTCGGGAGGGGGCGGTTGGAAACACCATATATTTT. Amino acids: CASSFREGAVGNTIYF.

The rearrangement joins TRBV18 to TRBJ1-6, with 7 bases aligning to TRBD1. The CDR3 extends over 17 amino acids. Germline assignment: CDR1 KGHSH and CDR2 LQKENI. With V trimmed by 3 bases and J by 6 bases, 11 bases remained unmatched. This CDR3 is CASSPTQGMGGNSPLHF. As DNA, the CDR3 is TGTGCCAGCTCACCGACACAGGGGATGGGTGGTAATTCACCCCTCCACTTT.

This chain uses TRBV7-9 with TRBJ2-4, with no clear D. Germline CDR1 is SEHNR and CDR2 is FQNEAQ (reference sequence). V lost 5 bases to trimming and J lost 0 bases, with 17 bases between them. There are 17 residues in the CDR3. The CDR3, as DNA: TGTGCCAGCAGCCCAACGACGGGCAGGCTAGCCAAAAACATTCAGTACTTC. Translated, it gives CASSPTTGRLAKNIQYF.

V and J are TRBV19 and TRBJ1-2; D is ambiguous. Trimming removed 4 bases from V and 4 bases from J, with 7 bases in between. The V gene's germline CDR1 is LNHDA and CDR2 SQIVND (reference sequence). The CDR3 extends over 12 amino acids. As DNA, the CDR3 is TGTGCCAGTAGTACAGTTTCCTATGGCTACACCTTC. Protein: CASSTVSYGYTF. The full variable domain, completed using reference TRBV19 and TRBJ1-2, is DGGITQSPKYLFRKEGQNVTLSCEQNLNHDAMYWYRQDPGQGLRLIYYSQIVNDFQKGDIAEGYSVSREKKESFPLTVTSAQKNPTAFYLCASSTVSYGYTFGSGTRLTVV.